The clone carrying this TCR beta chain was counted a single time. The antigen is unknown. The CDR3 sequence is 13 residues long. CDR1 and CDR2 from the germline V gene are LGHNT and FRNRAP. V shed 0 bases and J shed 7 bases, with 7 bases lying between them. The data derive from a study of B cell selection in AIRE deficiency. Study conclusions and caveats: About 31% of healthy-shared Treg TCRbeta sequences appeared in patient Tconv cells.

Sequencing used immunoSEQ multiplex PCR; TCRdb keeps in-frame clones, though not all of them. The table lists 28,000 or so clones, around 92% of them singletons. Sorted regulatory T cells were CD4-positive, CD25-high and CD127-low or negative. The sequence derives from a human donor in good health. The chain uses TRBV12-5 and TRBJ1-3; tentatively, D is TRBD1 (6 bases). The sequenced sample was CD4+CD25+ Tregs sorted from PBMCs. CDR3 in amino acids: CASGLVGGNTIYF. The DNA of the CDR3 is TGTGCTAGTGGTTTGGTAGGGGGGAACACCATATATTTT.